A single sample is the source of the 23 T cell receptor beta chains below, sequenced in a study of blood T cell repertoires in COVID-19. Using immunoSEQ multiplex PCR, the repertoire was profiled, and TCRdb retains in-frame clones only, with some absent. The top ten clones hold 1.5% to 2% of a sample with about 180,000 clones, roughly nine tenths of them seen once. The sequencing sample was made of peripheral blood. The receptors were sampled from a man younger than 35 who had recovered from COVID-19.

This clone was seen more than once but under ten times. V and J are TRBV2 and TRBJ2-7; 9 bases are a match to TRBD2. CDR1 is SNHLY and CDR2 is FYNNEI in the germline V gene. The CDR3 is 15 amino acids. Trimming took 8 bases from V and 1 from J; bases not matched to a gene: 9. This CDR3 reads CASSGSGRVSYEQYF. The CDR3 nucleotides are TGTGCCAGCTCGGGTAGCGGGAGAGTTTCCTACGAGCAGTACTTC.

The chain is built from TRBV9 and TRBJ2-5; 12 bases match TRBD2. With V trimmed by 5 bases and J by 4 bases, 9 bases remained unmatched. From germline, CDR1 is SGDLS and CDR2 YYNGEE. The CDR3 runs 16 residues. CDR3 in DNA: TGTGCCAGCAGTTTGACTAGCGGGAGATTGTTAGAGACCCAGTACTTC. This sequence encodes CASSLTSGRLLETQYF.

V and J are TRBV9 and TRBJ2-7, with TRBD1 identical over 9 bases. J gave up 3 bases and V 3 bases, and 4 bases lay outside the gene matches. Germline lookup yields CDR1 SGDLS and CDR2 YYNGEE. The CDR3 has 14 amino acids. The CDR3 DNA follows: TGTGCCAGCAGCGACGGGACAGGGTTCTACGAGCAGTACTTC. Amino acid sequence: CASSDGTGFYEQYF.

V is TRBV27 and J is TRBJ2-5; D may be TRBD2 (6 bases). Between the trimmed V and J ends, which lost 5 bases and 5 bases, there was a span of 15 bases. Germline values: CDR1 MNHEY, CDR2 SMNVEV (reference sequence). This CDR3 spans 14 amino acids. The CDR3 DNA follows: TGTGCCAGCAGTCCCCGCGGGGTCAGGGAGACCCAGTACTTC. Its protein is CASSPRGVRETQYF.

The chain combines TRBV4-3 with TRBJ2-1; 7 nucleotides match TRBD2. V gave up 0 bases and J gave up 5 bases; unmatched junction bases: 10. CDR1 and CDR2 (germline): LGHNA, YSLEER. The length of the CDR3 is 17 residues. The CDR3 DNA sequence: TGCGCCAGCAGCCAAGAGATGCGGACTAGGGGAGACAATGAGCAGTTCTTC. It yields the protein CASSQEMRTRGDNEQFF.

The rearrangement links TRBV9 to TRBJ2-6; 8 bases fit TRBD2. This CDR3 is 16 amino acids long. Germline V lookup: CDR1 SGDLS, CDR2 YYNGEE. With V trimmed by 4 bases and J by 3 bases, 6 bases remained unmatched. This CDR3 is CASSSRGGYGANVLTF. In nucleotides, the CDR3 is TGTGCCAGCAGCTCCCGGGGGGGTTATGGGGCCAACGTCCTGACTTTC.

V gene TRBV6-4 combines with J gene TRBJ2-1; 15 nucleotides agree with TRBD2. CDR3 length: 18 amino acids. V dropped 2 bases and J dropped 3; count of bases not matched to a gene: 5. Germline CDR1 reads MRHNA; CDR2 reads SNTAGT. This CDR3 is CASSDRTSGRAGYNEQFF. The CDR3 nucleotides read TGTGCCAGCAGTGACCGGACTAGCGGGAGGGCCGGCTACAATGAGCAGTTCTTC.

The rearrangement links TRBV28 to TRBJ1-5; 10 bases are shared with TRBD1. This CDR3 has 16 amino acids. V lost 5 bases to trimming and J lost 0 bases; unmatched junction nucleotides: 4. The germline CDR1 and CDR2 sequences are MDHEN and SYDVKM. CDR3 region: CASSSRDRGSNQPQHF. In nucleotides, the CDR3 is TGTGCCAGCAGTAGCCGGGACAGGGGTAGCAATCAGCCCCAGCATTTT.

This chain connects TRBV5-4 to TRBJ1-1; 8 bases match TRBD1. The CDR3 consists of 17 residues. Germline V gene sequence: CDR1 SGHNT, CDR2 YYREEE (reference sequence). J lost 0 bases, V lost 4 bases, and 11 bases had no gene match. The CDR3 is CASSRGQGQRMNTEAFF. In nucleotides, the CDR3 is TGTGCCAGCAGCCGAGGACAGGGCCAGAGAATGAACACTGAAGCTTTCTTT.

V is TRBV5-1 and J is TRBJ2-1; TRBD1 aligns across 10 bases. The CDR3 loop spans 16 amino acids. Germline loops: CDR1 SGHRS, CDR2 YFSETQ. Trimming removed 0 bases from V and 4 bases from J; junction bases left unmatched: 4. The CDR3 region is CASSLVGQGTYNEQFF. As DNA, the CDR3 is TGCGCCAGCAGCTTGGTGGGACAGGGGACTTACAATGAGCAGTTCTTC.

The V gene is TRBV3-1 (or the pseudogene TRBV3-2), the J gene TRBJ2-2; tentative D call: TRBD1 (5 bases). CDR3 length: 13 residues. Germline CDR1 LGHDT, CDR2 YNNKEL (reference sequence). V lost 2 bases and J 5 bases, leaving 6 bases between the germline ends. Here the CDR3 DNA reads TGTGCCAGCAGCCAACAGGGAACCGGGGAGCTGTTTTTT. Its protein product is CASSQQGTGELFF.

In its sample, this clone was seen once. The chain joins TRBV6-1 to TRBJ2-7; 7 bases are shared with TRBD2. Germline values: CDR1 MNHNS, CDR2 SASEGT. This CDR3 spans 15 amino acids. Germline trimming cut 1 base from V and 4 bases from J; bases unmatched to any gene: 7. For the CDR3, the DNA is TGTGCCAGCAGTGAAGGGCCTAGCGGTTTATACGAGCAGTACTTC. Translating gives CASSEGPSGLYEQYF.

CDR3 residues: CAITPDRGFSYNEQFF. CDR3 bases: TGTGCCATCACCCCTGACAGGGGGTTCTCCTACAATGAGCAGTTCTTC. The chain uses TRBV10-3 and TRBJ2-1; TRBD1 aligns across 9 bases. Trimming removed 7 bases from V and 0 bases from J; junction bases left unmatched: 7. Looked up from germline, CDR1 is ENHRY and CDR2 is SYGVKD. There are 16 residues in the CDR3.

This chain uses TRBV25-1 with TRBJ1-1; 7 nucleotides agree with TRBD1. The CDR3 totals 11 residues. Germline CDR1 is MGHDK and CDR2 is SYGVNS. The J segment lost 8 bases and the V segment lost 8 bases, leaving 5 bases of the junction unmatched. This CDR3 reads CASLRGAEAFF. The DNA of the CDR3 is TGTGCCAGCCTCAGGGGGGCAGAAGCTTTCTTT.

This clone was seen just once. The V and J genes are TRBV24-1 and TRBJ1-2; 8 bases fit TRBD1. The CDR3 runs to 16 residues. The germline gives CDR1 KGHDR, CDR2 SFDVKD. V trimming: 3 bases; J trimming: 8 bases; junction bases outside the gene matches: 13. The CDR3 nucleotides read TGTGCCACCAGTGATCGGACCGGGACAGGCCCTTCGGGCTACACCTTC. The encoded protein is CATSDRTGTGPSGYTF.

This chain connects TRBV5-1 to TRBJ2-1; D is unresolved. The V gene lost 1 base and the J gene lost 10 bases, with 18 bases spanning the gap. This CDR3 contains 15 residues. The germline CDR1 and CDR2 sequences are SGHRS and YFSETQ. This CDR3 reads CASSLMAGPAPEQFF. Here the CDR3 DNA reads TGCGCCAGCAGCTTGATGGCTGGCCCCGCCCCGGAGCAGTTCTTC.

V usage is TRBV24-1 and J usage is TRBJ2-3, with D tentatively TRBD1 (6 bases). Germline assignment: CDR1 KGHDR and CDR2 SFDVKD. This CDR3 is 14 amino acids long. V lost 3 bases and J lost 3, with 9 bases in between. CDR3 bases: TGTGCCACCAGTGATAGACAGGAAACAGATACGCAGTATTTT. This translates into CATSDRQETDTQYF.

The chain couples TRBV6-6 to TRBJ2-7, with D tentatively TRBD2 (5 bases). Trimming removed 0 bases at V and 3 bases at J, with 12 bases between. Per germline, CDR1 MNHNY and CDR2 SVGAGI (reference sequence). The CDR3 is 15 residues long. The CDR3 loop is CASSYSSGLGYEQYF. The CDR3 region has the DNA TGTGCCAGCAGTTACTCGAGTGGACTGGGCTACGAGCAGTACTTC.

The chain combines TRBV7-2 with TRBJ2-1; possibly TRBD1 for D (5 bases). The ends were cut back, 6 bases at V and 5 bases at J, with 17 bases in the middle. The CDR3 spans 15 residues. Germline loops: CDR1 SGHTA, CDR2 FQGNSA. For the CDR3, the DNA is TGTGCCAGCAGTGGGGCAGGGCAGCATCACAATGAGCAGTTCTTC. Its protein product is CASSGAGQHHNEQFF.

The rearrangement links TRBV5-1 to TRBJ1-6, with TRBD1 identical over 7 bases. V lost 5 bases, J lost 6 bases, and 11 bases stayed unmatched. CDR1 is SGHRS and CDR2 is YFSETQ in the germline V gene. The CDR3 consists of 16 residues. The CDR3 nucleotides are TGCGCCAGCAGGCCCACTACAGGGGCGATTAATTCACCCCTCCACTTT. This encodes CASRPTTGAINSPLHF.

V is TRBV10-3 and J is TRBJ2-3; possible D gene TRBD1, 5 bases. The CDR3 is made up of 14 amino acids. Germline V gene data show CDR1 as ENHRY and CDR2 as SYGVKD. V lost 4 bases and J 4 bases, leaving 12 bases between the germline ends. This CDR3 reads CAISGGGEADTQYF. CDR3 DNA sequence: TGTGCCATCAGTGGGGGCGGCGAGGCAGATACGCAGTATTTT.

Here the CDR3 DNA reads TGTGCCAGCAGTGAGGCAGGGTACACCGGGGAGCTGTTTTTT. It translates to CASSEAGYTGELFF. The chain joins TRBV2 to TRBJ2-2; possible D gene TRBD1, 5 bases. The CDR3 extends over 14 amino acids. V lost 3 bases, J lost 3 bases, and 8 bases lay in between. Germline-derived CDR1 and CDR2 are SNHLY and FYNNEI.

V usage is TRBV10-1 and J usage is TRBJ2-7; possible D gene TRBD2, 6 bases. The CDR3 spans 15 residues. With 3 bases removed from V and 2 bases from J, the gap between germline ends came to 14 bases. Per germline, CDR1 WNHNN and CDR2 SYGVQD (reference sequence). For the CDR3, the DNA is TGCGCCAGCAGTGAAATAGCGGCCGGCCCCTACGAGCAGTACTTC. Translated, it gives CASSEIAAGPYEQYF.